A single sample is the source of the 7 T cell receptor beta chains below, sequenced in a study of T cells in localized non-small cell lung cancer. This table comes from immunoSEQ multiplex PCR, and its TCRdb copy is limited to in-frame clones, with some not included. The data show 31,000 or so clones, with over 75% seen just once and around 4% held by the top ten. Sequences were derived from peripheral blood mononuclear cells, sampled before any cancer treatment. Every receptor here comes from a woman aged 40-69 years with stage III lung adenocarcinoma.

The gene calls are TRBV5-1 and TRBJ1-1, with 9 bases identical to TRBD1. Germline V gene sequence: CDR1 SGHRS, CDR2 YFSETQ. The CDR3 contains 18 residues. Trimming took 3 bases from V and 0 from J; bases not matched to a gene: 12. Written as DNA, the CDR3 is TGCGCCAGCAGCTGGGGACTAGGGACAGGGATGATGAACACTGAAGCTTTCTTT. Residues: CASSWGLGTGMMNTEAFF.

V and J are TRBV7-6 and TRBJ2-3; a possible D gene is TRBD1 (5 bases). This CDR3 is 16 amino acids long. Germline CDR1 SGHVS, CDR2 FNYEAQ. Trimming shortened V by 1 base and J by 3 bases, and 14 bases separated the two germline ends. Here the CDR3 DNA reads TGTGCCAGCAGCTTAGTGCAGGGATCCGGAACAGATACGCAGTATTTT. Protein product: CASSLVQGSGTDTQYF.

CDR3 sequence reads: CASKGGQGQFSGNTIYF. DNA of the CDR3: TGTGCCAGCAAGGGGGGACAGGGTCAATTCTCTGGAAACACCATATATTTT. This chain uses TRBV28 with TRBJ1-3, with TRBD1 matching over 9 bases. The CDR3 extends over 17 amino acids. Germline V gene sequence: CDR1 MDHEN, CDR2 SYDVKM. Trimming cost V 7 bases and J 0 bases; bases outside gene matches: 10.

About this clone: Other DNA sequences within the sample encode an identical CDR3. The chain has TRBV7-2 and TRBJ1-1; the D gene is possibly TRBD1 (5 bases). V lost 5 bases and J lost 1, with 11 bases in between. The germline V gene encodes CDR1 SGHTA and CDR2 FQGNSA. The CDR3 runs 14 residues. CDR3 sequence: CASSPGTANTEAFF. Here the CDR3 DNA reads TGTGCCAGCAGCCCCGGGACGGCGAACACTGAAGCTTTCTTT.

The chain uses TRBV7-9 and TRBJ2-1; 9 nucleotides align to TRBD1. CDR3 size: 15 residues. J gave up 2 bases and V 1 base, and 0 bases lay outside the gene matches. The germline V gene has CDR1 SEHNR and CDR2 FQNEAQ (reference sequence). The CDR3 loop reads CASSLGQGAYNEQFF. DNA of the CDR3: TGTGCCAGCAGCTTAGGACAGGGGGCCTACAATGAGCAGTTCTTC. The variable domain in full, completed from reference TRBV7-9 and TRBJ2-1, reads DTGVSQNPRHKITKRGQNVTFRCDPISEHNRLYWYRQTLGQGPEFLTYFQNEAQLEKSRLLSDRFSAERPKGSFSTLEIQRTEQGDSAMYLCASSLGQGAYNEQFFGPGTRLTVL.

The chain recombines TRBV19 with TRBJ2-1, with D tentatively TRBD1 or TRBD2 (6 bases each). V lost 5 bases and J 2 bases, leaving 13 bases between the germline ends. This CDR3 contains 15 residues. Germline V gene lookup returns CDR1 LNHDA and CDR2 SQIVND (reference sequence). The CDR3, as DNA: TGTGCCAGTAGTCGATTGGGGGGCGCCTACAATGAGCAGTTCTTC. Translation gives CASSRLGGAYNEQFF.

The V call is TRBV28, the J call TRBJ1-1; D is perhaps TRBD1 (5 bases). Per germline, CDR1 MDHEN and CDR2 SYDVKM. This CDR3 comprises 14 residues. With 6 bases removed from V and 3 bases from J, the gap between germline ends came to 14 bases. This chain's CDR3 is CASSPGGGDTEAFF. The CDR3 DNA sequence: TGTGCCAGCAGCCCAGGTGGGGGGGACACTGAAGCTTTCTTT. Using reference TRBV28 and TRBJ1-1 for the parts outside the CDR3, the full variable domain is DVKVTQSSRYLVKRTGEKVFLECVQDMDHENMFWYRQDPGLGLRLIYFSYDVKMKEKGDIPEGYSVSREKKERFSLILESASTNQTSMYLCASSPGGGDTEAFFGQGTRLTVV.